This T cell receptor beta chain is drawn from a study of blood T cell repertoires in COVID-19. The wider study: Researchers got acute and convalescent COVID-19 samples from the United States, Italy and Spain. Sample material is recorded as cDNA or gDNA derived from T cells, B-cell-depleted T cells, or PBMCs.

Per germline, CDR1 LNHDA and CDR2 SQIVND (reference sequence). Between the trimmed V and J ends, which lost 3 bases and 8 bases, there was a span of 19 bases. The CDR3 runs to 15 residues. In the original analysis: Estimated nucleated cell counts came from reference gene primer amplification. Repertoires were generated with immunoSEQ multiplex PCR, while TCRdb's copy carries only in-frame clones and drops some. D and trimming were read from the DNA, whereas the V and J calls and clone size are those reported in that table. The sample includes about 150,000 clones, over 75% of them seen just once. The rearrangement joins TRBV19 to TRBJ1-2; D not certain. The sequence came from a woman aged 45 to 65 with acute or convalescent COVID-19. Sequencing was carried out using peripheral blood. CDR3 sequence reads: CASSIMTASPRGYTF. The CDR3 DNA reads as TGTGCCAGTAGTATTATGACGGCCTCACCTAGGGGCTACACCTTC.